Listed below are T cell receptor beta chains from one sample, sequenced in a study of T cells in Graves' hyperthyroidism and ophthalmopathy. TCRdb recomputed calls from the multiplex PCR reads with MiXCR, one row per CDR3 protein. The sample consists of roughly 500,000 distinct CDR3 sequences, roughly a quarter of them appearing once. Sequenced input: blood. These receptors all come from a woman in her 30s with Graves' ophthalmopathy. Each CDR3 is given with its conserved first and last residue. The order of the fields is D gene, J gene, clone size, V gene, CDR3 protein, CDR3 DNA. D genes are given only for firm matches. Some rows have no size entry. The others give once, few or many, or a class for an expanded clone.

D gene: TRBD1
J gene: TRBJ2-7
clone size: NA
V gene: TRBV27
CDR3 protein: CASSPRDREPYEQYF
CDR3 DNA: TGTGCCAGCAGTCCCCGGGACAGGGAACCCTACGAGCAGTACTTC

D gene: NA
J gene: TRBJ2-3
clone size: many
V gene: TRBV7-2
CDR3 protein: CASSRAVEVDTQYF
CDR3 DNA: TGTGCCAGCAGCCGGGCAGTCGAGGTCGATACGCAGTATTTT

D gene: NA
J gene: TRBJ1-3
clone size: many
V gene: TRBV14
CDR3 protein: CASSQYNSGNTIYF
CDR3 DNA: TGTGCCAGCAGCCAATACAACTCTGGAAACACCATATATTTT

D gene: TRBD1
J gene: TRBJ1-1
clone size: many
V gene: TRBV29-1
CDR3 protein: CSETGGATTEAFF
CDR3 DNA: TGCAGTGAAACAGGGGGCGCGACTACTGAAGCTTTCTTT

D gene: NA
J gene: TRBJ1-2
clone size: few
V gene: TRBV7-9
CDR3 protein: CASSSQDGYTF
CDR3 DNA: TGTGCCAGCAGCTCCCAGGATGGCTACACCTTC

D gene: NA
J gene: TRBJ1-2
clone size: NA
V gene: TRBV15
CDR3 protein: CATSRARMREDGYTF
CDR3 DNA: TGTGCCACCAGCAGAGCCCGTATGCGAGAGGATGGCTACACCTTC

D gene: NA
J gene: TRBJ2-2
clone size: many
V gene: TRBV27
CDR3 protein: CASSPYSDTGELFF
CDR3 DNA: TGTGCCAGCAGTCCCTACTCGGACACCGGGGAGCTGTTTTTT

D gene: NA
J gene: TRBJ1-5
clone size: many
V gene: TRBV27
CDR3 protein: CASSLAGTNQPQHF
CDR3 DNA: TGTGCCAGCAGTTTAGCTGGGACGAATCAGCCCCAGCATTTT

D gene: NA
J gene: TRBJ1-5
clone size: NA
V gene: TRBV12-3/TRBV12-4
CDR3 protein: CASSLFSLNQPQHF
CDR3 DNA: TGTGCCAGCAGTTTGTTCAGCCTTAATCAGCCCCAGCATTTT

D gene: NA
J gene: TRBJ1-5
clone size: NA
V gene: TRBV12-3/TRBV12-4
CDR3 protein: CASSPRDAGSYSNQPQHF
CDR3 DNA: TGTGCCAGCAGCCCCCGGGACGCGGGGTCCTATAGCAATCAGCCCCAGCATTTT

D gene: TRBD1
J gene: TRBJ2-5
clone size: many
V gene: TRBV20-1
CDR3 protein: CSAYRGGAQYF
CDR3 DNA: TGCAGTGCGTACAGGGGCGGTGCCCAGTACTTC

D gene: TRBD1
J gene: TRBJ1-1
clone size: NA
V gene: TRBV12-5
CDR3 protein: CASGLVYRGKNTEAFF
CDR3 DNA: TGTGCTAGTGGTTTGGTATACAGGGGAAAGAACACTGAGGCTTTCTTT

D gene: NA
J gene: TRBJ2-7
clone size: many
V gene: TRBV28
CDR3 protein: CASSFAGNEQYF
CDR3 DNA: TGTGCCAGCAGTTTTGCGGGCAACGAGCAGTACTTC

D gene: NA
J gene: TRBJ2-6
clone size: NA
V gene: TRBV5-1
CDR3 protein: CASSPGTFHSGANVLTF
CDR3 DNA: TGCGCCAGCAGCCCTGGGACATTCCACTCTGGGGCCAACGTCCTGACTTTC

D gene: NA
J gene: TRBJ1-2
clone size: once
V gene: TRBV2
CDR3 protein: CASRAGGSYGYTF
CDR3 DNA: TGTGCCAGCAGGGCGGGGGGTAGCTATGGCTACACCTTC

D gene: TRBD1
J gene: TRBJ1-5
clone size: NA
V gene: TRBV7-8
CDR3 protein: CASSPLTGGNQPQHF
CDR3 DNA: TGTGCCAGCAGCCCCTTAACAGGGGGCAATCAGCCCCAGCATTTT

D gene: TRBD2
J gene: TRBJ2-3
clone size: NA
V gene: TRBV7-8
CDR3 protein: CASSPGLAMDTQYF
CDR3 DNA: TGTGCCAGCAGCCCCGGACTAGCAATGGATACGCAGTATTTT

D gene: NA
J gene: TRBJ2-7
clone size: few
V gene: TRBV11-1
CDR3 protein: CASSSAIPVGPPYEQYF
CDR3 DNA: TGTGCCAGCAGCTCCGCGATTCCGGTGGGGCCACCCTACGAGCAGTACTTC

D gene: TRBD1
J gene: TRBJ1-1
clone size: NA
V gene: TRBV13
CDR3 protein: CASSTVDRVRSRNTEAFF
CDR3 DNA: TGTGCCAGCAGCACCGTGGACAGGGTACGATCTAGGAACACTGAAGCTTTCTTT

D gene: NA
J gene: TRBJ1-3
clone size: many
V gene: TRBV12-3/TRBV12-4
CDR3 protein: CASYSLRLRSSGNTIYF
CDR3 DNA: TGTGCCAGCTACAGTTTACGTTTGAGGAGCTCTGGAAACACCATATATTTT

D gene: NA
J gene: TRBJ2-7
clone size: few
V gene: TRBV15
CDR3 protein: CATSRDRANEQYF
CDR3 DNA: TGTGCCACCAGCAGAGATCGAGCGAACGAGCAGTACTTC

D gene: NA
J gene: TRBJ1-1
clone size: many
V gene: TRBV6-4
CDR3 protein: CARSNQGPLAFF
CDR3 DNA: TGTGCCAGATCGAACCAGGGGCCTCTAGCTTTCTTT

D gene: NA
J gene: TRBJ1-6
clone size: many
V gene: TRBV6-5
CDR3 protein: CASSYSGSPLHF
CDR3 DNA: TGTGCCAGCAGTTATTCTGGTTCACCCCTCCACTTT

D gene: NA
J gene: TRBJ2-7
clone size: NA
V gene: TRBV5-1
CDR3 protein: CASSYGETLEGYEQYF
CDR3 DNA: TGCGCCAGCAGTTACGGAGAGACCTTAGAGGGCTACGAGCAGTACTTC

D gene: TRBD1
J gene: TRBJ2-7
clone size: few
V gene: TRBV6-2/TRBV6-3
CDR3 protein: CASSYTTGVEQYF
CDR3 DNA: TGTGCCAGCAGTTACACGACAGGGGTCGAGCAGTACTTC

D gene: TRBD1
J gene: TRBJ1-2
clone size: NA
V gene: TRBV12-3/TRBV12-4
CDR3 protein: CASTLQGVDGYTF
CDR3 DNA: TGTGCCAGCACATTACAGGGGGTCGATGGCTACACCTTC

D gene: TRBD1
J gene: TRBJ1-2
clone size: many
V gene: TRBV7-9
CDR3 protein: CASSSWDRRGGYTF
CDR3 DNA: TGTGCCAGCAGCTCGTGGGACAGGAGGGGAGGCTACACCTTC

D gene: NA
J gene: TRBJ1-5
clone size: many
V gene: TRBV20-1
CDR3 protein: CSARLQIEPQHF
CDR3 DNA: TGCAGTGCTAGGCTCCAAATAGAGCCCCAGCATTTT

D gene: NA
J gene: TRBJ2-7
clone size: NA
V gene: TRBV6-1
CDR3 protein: CASSEAIYEQYF
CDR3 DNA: TGTGCCAGCAGTGAAGCTATCTACGAGCAGTACTTC

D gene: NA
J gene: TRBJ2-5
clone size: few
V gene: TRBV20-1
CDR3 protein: CSVQVVETQYF
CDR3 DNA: TGCAGTGTCCAGGTGGTGGAGACCCAGTACTTC

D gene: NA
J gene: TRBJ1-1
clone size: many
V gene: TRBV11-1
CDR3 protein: CASSPDVRPEAFF
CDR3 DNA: TGTGCCAGCAGCCCGGACGTGCGGCCTGAAGCTTTCTTT

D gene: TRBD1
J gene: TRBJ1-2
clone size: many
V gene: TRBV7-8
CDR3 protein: CASSSYRGTPAHYGYTF
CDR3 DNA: TGTGCCAGCAGCTCCTACAGGGGCACCCCGGCCCACTATGGCTACACCTTC